This T cell receptor (beta chain) was profiled in a study of shared clonotypes between healthy human individuals. Looked up from germline, CDR1 is SGHNT and CDR2 is YYREEE (reference sequence). The CDR3 sequence is 15 residues long. Trimming took 4 bases from V and 4 from J; bases not matched to a gene: 5. General study points: The study found about 5% of naive CD4 clonotypes shared across several donors.

A remark on this clone: Its specificity is unknown.

Each PCR replicate from the sorted subsets contained about 200 ng DNA, which is tens of thousands of T cell genomes. TCRdb's copy holds only in-frame clones and misses some; the assay was immunoSEQ multiplex PCR. The sample has 150,000 to 200,000 clones, roughly 70% seen once; the top ten hold more than 9%. The receptor comes from a man aged 30 to 39 in good health. Sequenced material: memory CD4+ T cells sorted from blood. The subset here: CD45RA-negative fraction. The chain employs TRBV5-4 and TRBJ2-7, with 13 bases identical to TRBD2. CDR3: CASSTRTSGRYEQYF. The CDR3 DNA is TGTGCCAGCAGCACTCGGACTAGCGGGAGATACGAGCAGTACTTC.